The TCR beta chain described here comes from a study of blood T cells in healthy people across ages. The CDR3 length is 15 residues. With 5 bases removed from V and 1 base from J, the gap between germline ends came to 14 bases. Per the germline V gene, CDR1 is SGHNT and CDR2 is YENEEA. The authors ran a second PCR of about 6 to 11 cycles using a sample-barcoded 5' primer and a J-beta primer mix. Every cDNA molecule bore a tag from a template-switch adaptor containing 12 random nucleotides. One entry per CDR3 protein, called by TCRdb with MiXCR from the 5' RACE reads. The table has around 790,000 distinct CDR3 sequences, around 43% seen once. They isolated at least 6 million PBMCs from each sample.

The chain links TRBV11-3 to TRBJ1-1, with no clear D. What was sequenced was blood. The sequence derives from a man between 60 and 70 years old in good health. CDR3 coding DNA: TGTGCCAGCAGCCCCGGAGCAGTCCAGAACACTGAAGCTTTCTTT. Its protein product is CASSPGAVQNTEAFF.